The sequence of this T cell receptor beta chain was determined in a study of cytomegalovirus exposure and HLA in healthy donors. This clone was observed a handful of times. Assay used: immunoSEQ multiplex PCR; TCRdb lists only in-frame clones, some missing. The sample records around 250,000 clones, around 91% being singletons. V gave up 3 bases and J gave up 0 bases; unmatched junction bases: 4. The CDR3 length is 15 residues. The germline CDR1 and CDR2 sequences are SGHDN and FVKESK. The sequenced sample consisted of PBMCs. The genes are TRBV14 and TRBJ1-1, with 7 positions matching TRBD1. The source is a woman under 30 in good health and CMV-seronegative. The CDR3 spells CASSQDTGVNTEAFF. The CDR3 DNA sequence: TGTGCCAGCAGCCAGGATACAGGGGTGAACACTGAAGCTTTCTTT. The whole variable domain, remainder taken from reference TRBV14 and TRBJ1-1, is EAGVTQFPSHSVIEKGQTVTLRCDPISGHDNLYWYRRVMGKEIKFLLHFVKESKQDESGMPNNRFLAERTGGTYSTLKVQPAELEDSGVYFCASSQDTGVNTEAFFGQGTRLTVV.